Listed below are T cell receptor beta chains from one sample, sequenced in a study of tumor-infiltrating lymphocytes in primary liver carcinoma. TCRdb reprocessed the multiplex PCR reads via MiXCR and lists one record per CDR3 protein. This table holds approximately 340,000 distinct CDR3 sequences, approximately 64% found once. The material sequenced was peripheral blood. These receptors all come from a man aged 40-55 years with primary liver carcinoma and hepatitis B virus infection. The conserved cysteine and the conserved F or W are not part of the CDR3 here. The D gene is left open where the match is weak.

v_gene	j_gene	d_gene	CDR3aa
TRBV7-8	TRBJ1-4	NA	ASSLIPPFVTTNEKLF
TRBV11-2	TRBJ2-2	NA	GSSSGRYTGELL
TRBV24-1	TRBJ2-3	TRBD2	ATSDRGSGTDTQY
TRBV18	TRBJ2-7	TRBD2	ASSPRLAGGSYEQY
TRBV29-1	TRBJ2-7	NA	IVYREQY
TRBV20-1	TRBJ1-2	NA	SAREGYGYT
TRBV29-1	TRBJ2-5	NA	SVGGVQEIQY
TRBV4-1	TRBJ2-3	NA	ASSQVLEEVADTQY
TRBV2	TRBJ1-1	NA	ASKHRDGNTEAF
TRBV6-5	TRBJ2-7	NA	ANSSDSYEQY
TRBV2	TRBJ2-5	TRBD2	ASMNAGEKTQY
TRBV5-6	TRBJ1-5	NA	ASSRRGGASNQPKH
TRBV6-5	TRBJ2-7	NA	ATSKRGRLNEQY
TRBV11-2	TRBJ2-5	NA	ASSLVFDFPQDTQC
TRBV6-2/TRBV6-3	TRBJ2-3	NA	ASRTSSTDTQY
TRBV25-1	TRBJ1-5	NA	ASSELGNNQPQH
TRBV6-2/TRBV6-3	TRBJ2-7	TRBD2	ASSLGLAGVYEQY
TRBV29-1	TRBJ2-1	TRBD1	IVRTGGSYNEQL
TRBV29-1	TRBJ1-2	TRBD1	SVGTGNYGYT
TRBV29-1	TRBJ1-2	NA	SVLGLFHGYT